The 9 T cell receptor beta chains given below trace back to one sample, sequenced in a study of blood T cell repertoires in COVID-19. Assay used: immunoSEQ multiplex PCR; TCRdb lists only in-frame clones, some missing. The table records 110,000 or so clones, about 85% of them present only once. Sequenced sample: peripheral blood. All receptors derive from a man aged 45-60 years with acute or convalescent COVID-19.

This rearrangement joins TRBV13 to TRBJ2-2; 8 bases line up with TRBD1. V lost 6 bases to trimming and J lost 5 bases; unmatched junction nucleotides: 11. In germline, CDR1 is PRHDT, CDR2 FYEKMQ (reference sequence). This CDR3 spans 16 amino acids. The CDR3 sequence is CASSLIDRGETGELFF. CDR3 nucleotide sequence: TGTGCCAGCAGTTTGATTGACAGGGGAGAGACCGGGGAGCTGTTTTTT.

V is TRBV6-5 and J is TRBJ1-3, with D possibly being TRBD1 (5 bases). CDR1 and CDR2 (germline): MNHEY, SVGAGI. V shed 4 bases and J shed 3 bases, with 13 bases lying between them. CDR3 length equals 15 residues. CDR3 sequence (DNA): TGTGCCAGCAGTTCTCATCAGGGATATGGAAACACCATATATTTT. Protein sequence: CASSSHQGYGNTIYF.

The chain couples TRBV10-3 to TRBJ1-1, with D unresolved. The CDR3 sequence is 14 residues long. Per the germline V gene, CDR1 is ENHRY and CDR2 is SYGVKD. V dropped 8 bases and J dropped 1 base, with 14 bases sitting between them. The CDR3 DNA sequence: TGTGCCATCGCCGTTGGCCAACAGAACACTGAAGCTTTCTTT. This translates into CAIAVGQQNTEAFF.

The sample holds one count of this clone. V usage is TRBV7-9 and J usage is TRBJ1-1; the D is unclear. CDR3 length equals 13 residues. CDR1 is SEHNR, CDR2 FQNEAQ, per germline (reference sequence). The V end lost 1 base, the J end lost 1 base, and 4 bases lay between the germline ends. CDR3 DNA: TGTGCCAGCAGCTTAGTACAGAACACTGAAGCTTTCTTT. Its protein product is CASSLVQNTEAFF.

This clone has a handful of counts. The chain uses TRBV6-2 or TRBV6-3 and TRBJ1-2; D gene unclear. The germline CDR1 and CDR2 sequences are MNHEY and SVGEGT. This CDR3 has 11 amino acids. Trimming shortened V by 6 bases and J by 4 bases, and 6 bases separated the two germline ends. The CDR3 DNA reads TGTGCCAGCAGCCTCCTCTATGGCTACACCTTC. Encoded protein: CASSLLYGYTF.

This sequence joins TRBV10-3 and TRBJ2-1, with 8 bases matching TRBD2. V dropped 4 bases and J dropped 4; count of bases not matched to a gene: 3. Germline-derived CDR1 and CDR2 are ENHRY and SYGVKD. The CDR3 sequence is 14 residues long. CDR3 sequence (DNA): TGTGCCATCAGTGCACTAGCGGAGTACAATGAGCAGTTCTTC. It encodes CAISALAEYNEQFF.

The chain is built from TRBV6-5 and TRBJ2-7, with D possibly matching TRBD1 (6 bases). The CDR3 runs 13 residues. The V gene lost 2 bases and the J gene lost 6 bases, with 11 bases spanning the gap. Germline V gene sequence: CDR1 MNHEY, CDR2 SVGAGI. The CDR3 reads CASSYGTPIEQYF. CDR3 DNA sequence: TGTGCCAGCAGTTACGGGACACCCATCGAGCAGTACTTC.

The genes are TRBV5-1 and TRBJ2-1, with D possibly being TRBD2 (5 bases). Trimming removed 3 bases from V and 1 base from J, with 11 bases in between. There are 15 residues in the CDR3. The germline gives CDR1 SGHRS, CDR2 YFSETQ. The CDR3 sequence is CASSSSPGSYNEQFF. As DNA, the CDR3 is TGCGCCAGCAGCTCTTCCCCGGGATCCTACAATGAGCAGTTCTTC.

The CDR3, as DNA: TGCGCCAGCACGCTATTAGGACAGGGGCACAATGAGCAGTTCTTC. Translation gives CASTLLGQGHNEQFF. V gene TRBV5-1 combines with J gene TRBJ2-1; 9 bases are a match to TRBD1. Per germline, CDR1 SGHRS and CDR2 YFSETQ. Trimming at V came to 6 bases and at J to 5 bases, leaving 9 bases not matched to a gene. The CDR3 is 15 amino acids.